This T cell receptor (beta chain) was obtained from a study of shared T cell receptors in the human thymus. The table came from immunoSEQ multiplex PCR; TCRdb's copy has only in-frame clones and leaves some out. The table includes approximately 660,000 clones, 88% detected once. The CDR3 contains 15 residues. Germline V gene lookup returns CDR1 SGHDT and CDR2 YYEEEE. V was trimmed by 3 bases and J by 3 bases, leaving 14 bases between them. These data also featured in a second study, about human thymus T cells. This second report adds: Infants, healthy and Finnish, who were having corrective surgery for congenital heart defects served as donors. Resections from corrective heart surgery supplied the thymus tissue. Across thymic and blood repertoires, the usage of V and J genes appeared to be biased. Related research described thymic repertoires that were highly overlapping among unrelated individuals.

This sequence joins TRBV5-6 and TRBJ2-3; tentatively, D is TRBD1 (6 bases). This clonotype was obtained from a boy in the first two years of life with a congenital heart defect. Material: thymocytes. CDR3 DNA sequence: TGTGCCAGCAGCTACAGGGAAAGAAGGACAGATACGCAGTATTTT. As protein: CASSYRERRTDTQYF.